The T cell receptor (beta chain) under discussion was sequenced for a study of shared clonotypes between healthy human individuals. In the case of this clone: What it recognizes is unknown.

Overall study findings and caveats: Deeper or shallower sequencing was expected to change how clonotypes are shared among donors.

Assay execution took place at the deep level. Repertoires were generated with immunoSEQ multiplex PCR, while TCRdb's copy carries only in-frame clones and drops some. The sample has 980,000 or so clones; more than 75% are singletons. The authors divided CD4+ cells into CD45RA+ naive and CD45RA-negative memory subsets. The J segment lost 0 bases and the V segment lost 4 bases, leaving 7 bases of the junction unmatched. Germline lookup yields CDR1 SGDLS and CDR2 YYNGEE. The CDR3 has 15 residues. The genes are TRBV9 and TRBJ2-7; 7 bases agree with TRBD2. The specimen sequenced was memory CD4+ T cells sorted from blood. Subset specified: CD45RA-negative fraction. This TCR came from a man younger than 35 in good health. DNA for the CDR3: TGTGCCAGCAGCCGGGACTACTCCAACTCCTACGAGCAGTACTTC. Its protein product is CASSRDYSNSYEQYF.